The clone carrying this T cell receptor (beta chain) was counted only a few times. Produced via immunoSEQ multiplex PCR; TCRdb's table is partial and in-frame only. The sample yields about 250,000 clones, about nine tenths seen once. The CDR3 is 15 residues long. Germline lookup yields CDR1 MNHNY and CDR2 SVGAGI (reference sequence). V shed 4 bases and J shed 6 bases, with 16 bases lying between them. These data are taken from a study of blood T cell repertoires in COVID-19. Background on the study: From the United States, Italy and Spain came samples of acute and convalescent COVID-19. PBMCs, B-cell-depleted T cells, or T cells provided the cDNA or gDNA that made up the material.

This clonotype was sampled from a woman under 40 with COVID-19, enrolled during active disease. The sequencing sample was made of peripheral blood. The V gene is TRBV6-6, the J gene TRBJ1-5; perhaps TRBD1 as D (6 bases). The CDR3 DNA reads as TGTGCCAGCAGTTTCCCACAGGGTAATGGTCAGCCCCAGCATTTT. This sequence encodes CASSFPQGNGQPQHF.